Sequencing of this TCR beta chain was carried out in a study of blood T cell repertoires in COVID-19. Clones were sequenced by immunoSEQ multiplex PCR, and TCRdb holds only the in-frame ones, with some missing. The sample includes about 220,000 clones, under 90% of them seen just once. In terms of age and location, participants ranged from roughly 18 to 100 years and lived in about two dozen US areas. V was clipped by 6 bases and J by 4 bases; unmatched bases: 17. The CDR3 extends over 17 amino acids. Germline V lookup: CDR1 PRHDT, CDR2 FYEKMQ (reference sequence). The source of this sequence is a woman between 45 and 65 years old who had been exposed to COVID-19. The J gene is TRBJ1-1, the V gene TRBV13; TRBD1 matches at 7 bases. The sequenced sample was PBMCs or T cells enriched from blood (not recorded which). CDR3 region: CASSIKGPTGPGTEAFF. The CDR3 nucleotides read TGTGCCAGCAGTATCAAGGGTCCGACAGGGCCGGGCACTGAAGCTTTCTTT.